This is a list of T cell receptor beta chains from one sample in a study of early T cells in non-severe SARS-CoV-2 infection. Each CDR3 protein is one row after TCRdb ran MiXCR on the 5' RACE reads. The sample shows 25,000 to 30,000 distinct CDR3 sequences, roughly 4% of them seen only once. Sample: whole blood. The receptors stem from an adult who was a healthcare worker with PCR-confirmed SARS-CoV-2 infection or an uninfected control (not recorded which). Both conserved end residues are part of each CDR3. A D gene is named only where the DNA matches it firmly. The size of a clone is reported for some rows only, either as once, few or many, or as a class for expanded clones.

j_call,clone_size,d_call,v_call,cdr3_nt,cdr3_aa
TRBJ1-3,many,-,TRBV5-6,TGTGCCAGCAGCTCGCGAATTGGAAACACCATATATTTT,CASSSRIGNTIYF
TRBJ2-2,-,-,TRBV11-3,TGTGCCAGCAGCTTCTCTAACACCGGGGAGCTGTTTTTT,CASSFSNTGELFF
TRBJ2-4,many,-,TRBV6-1,TGTGCCAGCAACTTAGACTGGGCGGACATTCAGTACTTC,CASNLDWADIQYF
TRBJ1-1,many,-,TRBV11-2,TGTGCCAGCAGCTTTCGGCTGAACACTGAAGCTTTCTTT,CASSFRLNTEAFF
TRBJ2-1,-,-,TRBV4-2,TGTGCCAGCAGCCAAGAATTCGGCCTAGGGGTAAAGTTC,CASSQEFGLGVKF
TRBJ2-2,many,TRBD2,TRBV29-1,TGCAGCGCTGAGACTAGCGGGAGGATTGCCGGGGAGCTGTTTTTT,CSAETSGRIAGELFF
TRBJ2-7,many,TRBD1,TRBV7-6,TGTGCCAGCAGCGCGGGACAGGGGAGTTACGAGCAGTACTTC,CASSAGQGSYEQYF
TRBJ2-1,many,TRBD2,TRBV10-2,TGCGCCAGCAGTGAACCTAGCGGGACCAGTGAGCAGTTCTTC,CASSEPSGTSEQFF
TRBJ2-1,medium-sized,-,TRBV2,TGTGCCAGCAGTGAATACCCAGGCCCCCCGGGGGAGCAGTTCTTC,CASSEYPGPPGEQFF
TRBJ1-2,many,-,TRBV7-9,TGTGCCAGCAGCTTAGGCCCGGGGACTAAGGACTATGGCTACACCTTC,CASSLGPGTKDYGYTF
TRBJ1-2,many,TRBD1,TRBV28,TGTGCCACTGGGGGGACAGCCGTGAGCTACACCTTC,CATGGTAVSYTF
TRBJ1-1,many,-,TRBV13,TGTGCCAGCAGCTTGCCAGCTAACACTGAAGCTTTCTTT,CASSLPANTEAFF
TRBJ2-3,many,-,TRBV6-6,TGTGCCACCAGATTTTCGGGACAAAGCACAGATACGCAGTATTTT,CATRFSGQSTDTQYF
TRBJ1-4,many,TRBD1,TRBV15,TGTGCCACCAGCGGGGGACAGGTCTTTGAAAAACTGTTTTTT,CATSGGQVFEKLFF
TRBJ1-1,-,TRBD1,TRBV30,TGTGCCGTAACCGGGGACAGCCTTCCTAACACTGAAGCTTTCTTT,CAVTGDSLPNTEAFF
TRBJ2-1,many,TRBD2,TRBV6-2/TRBV6-3,TGTGCCAGCAGTTACTTAAGCGGGAGGAAGGATGAGCAGTTCTTC,CASSYLSGRKDEQFF
TRBJ2-2,-,-,TRBV20-1,TGCAGTGCTCAGGGGCCAGGGGAGTTCACCGGGGAGCTGTTTTTT,CSAQGPGEFTGELFF
TRBJ1-1,many,TRBD1,TRBV7-6,TGTGCCAGCAGTCAGGGGGCTGGGAACACTGAAGCTTTCTTT,CASSQGAGNTEAFF
TRBJ2-1,many,TRBD2,TRBV11-2,TGTGCCAGCAGCTTAATAGGGTTGACTAGCGGGAGGGCCTACAATGAGCAGTTCTTC,CASSLIGLTSGRAYNEQFF
TRBJ2-3,few,-,TRBV11-2,TGTGCCAGCAGCTTACTAGTAGGGGGCACAGATACGCAGTATTTT,CASSLLVGGTDTQYF
TRBJ2-3,many,TRBD2,TRBV11-2,TGTGCCAGCAGTTTAGCGGGAGGGCCAGATACGCAGTATTTT,CASSLAGGPDTQYF
TRBJ2-5,few,-,TRBV24-1,TGTGCCACCAGTGAAGGCTCCCCCGGTTTCACCGAGACCCAGTACTTC,CATSEGSPGFTETQYF
TRBJ2-3,many,TRBD2,TRBV29-1,TGCAGCGTTGGAGCCATAGGCCTAGCGGGAGCGGGAGATACGCAGTATTTT,CSVGAIGLAGAGDTQYF
TRBJ2-2,many,TRBD2,TRBV7-9,TGTGCCAGCAGCTATGCTAGCGGGTCGAACACCGGGGAGCTGTTTTTT,CASSYASGSNTGELFF
TRBJ2-2,-,-,TRBV7-6,TGTGCCAGCATCCTGGGGGCTAACGGGGAGCTGTTTTTT,CASILGANGELFF
TRBJ2-1,few,TRBD2,TRBV4-2,TGTGCCAGCAGCCGCGGGGGAGGTTCCTACAATGAGCAGTTCTTC,CASSRGGGSYNEQFF
TRBJ2-7,many,TRBD1,TRBV4-1,TGCGCCAGCGGAATTACCGGGACAGCGGCCTACGAGCAGTACTTC,CASGITGTAAYEQYF
TRBJ2-7,many,-,TRBV6-1,TGTGCCACTACTACCCCGTACGACCTTCTCCTCTACGAGCAGTACTTC,CATTTPYDLLLYEQYF
TRBJ2-3,many,TRBD2,TRBV29-1,TGCAGCGTTGCGCCCCGGGGGGATGGTGGAGATACGCAGTATTTT,CSVAPRGDGGDTQYF
TRBJ1-3,-,TRBD1,TRBV13,TGTGCCAGCAGCCGGAGGACAGGGCGGATTTCTGGAAACACCATATATTTT,CASSRRTGRISGNTIYF
TRBJ2-1,few,TRBD2,TRBV29-1,TGCAGCGTTGCCATTCTGGGACTAGAGGTCTTC,CSVAILGLEVF
TRBJ2-5,many,-,TRBV12-3/TRBV12-4,TGTGCCAGCAGTTTATCCGGGGTAGAGACCCAGTACTTC,CASSLSGVETQYF
TRBJ2-7,-,TRBD1,TRBV5-1,TGCGCCAGCTCCACCGGGACAGGGGTGAGTGAGCAGTACTTC,CASSTGTGVSEQYF
TRBJ2-7,few,-,TRBV28,TGTGCCAGCAGTTTAAGGGGACGCATGACTTGGGAGCAGTACTTC,CASSLRGRMTWEQYF
TRBJ2-5,many,-,TRBV3-1,TGTGCCAGCAGCCAAGGTCCTAGCAGAGAGACCCAGTACTTC,CASSQGPSRETQYF
TRBJ1-5,many,-,TRBV5-8,TGTGCCAGCAGCTTGGGACACGATCAGCCCCAGCATTTT,CASSLGHDQPQHF
TRBJ2-1,many,TRBD2,TRBV19,TGTGCCAGTAGTATAGATCTGAGGACTAGCGGCTACAATGAGCAGTTCTTC,CASSIDLRTSGYNEQFF
TRBJ2-1,-,TRBD2,TRBV28,TGTGCCAGCAGTTTAACTAGCGGGGTCTCCTACAATGAGCAGTTCTTC,CASSLTSGVSYNEQFF
TRBJ2-7,medium-sized,TRBD2,TRBV10-3,TGTGCCATCAGTGAGGGACTAGCGGAACATTACGAGCAGTACTTC,CAISEGLAEHYEQYF
TRBJ2-5,many,-,TRBV11-2,TGTGCCAGCAGCTCCCGTTTACAAGGAGAGACCCAGTACTTC,CASSSRLQGETQYF
TRBJ1-6,many,-,TRBV7-6,TGTGCCAGCAGCCGAGGAGCCTATAATTCACCCCTCCACTTT,CASSRGAYNSPLHF
TRBJ2-2,-,-,TRBV12-3/TRBV12-4,TGTGCCAGCAGTTTGAAGGAGAACGGGGAGCTGTTTTTT,CASSLKENGELFF
TRBJ2-1,many,TRBD2,TRBV5-1,TGCGCCAGCAGAGGTACTAGCGGGTATAACAATGAGCAGTTCTTC,CASRGTSGYNNEQFF
TRBJ2-5,many,TRBD2,TRBV20-1,TGCAGTGTTCCCGGGACTAGCGGGACCTTTCGGGGTGACCAGTACTTC,CSVPGTSGTFRGDQYF
TRBJ2-5,many,-,TRBV7-9,TGTGCCAGCAGCTTTAGTGGGAGGCGAGAGACCCAGTACTTC,CASSFSGRRETQYF
TRBJ1-5,many,-,TRBV21-1,TGTGCCAGCAGCAAAATCAAGTCCAGGAATAGCAATCAGCCCCAGCATTTT,CASSKIKSRNSNQPQHF
TRBJ2-5,many,-,TRBV5-1,TGCGCCAGCAGGCCTGACTTGGAACAGACCCAGTACTTC,CASRPDLEQTQYF
TRBJ2-1,few,-,TRBV19,TGTGCCAGTAGTATCGGGCTCCAATTCACCGTGTTCTTC,CASSIGLQFTVFF
TRBJ2-7,-,TRBD1,TRBV27,TGTGCCAGCAGCCTGAGGTCCGTTTCGGGACAGGGGCTCGAGCAGTACTTC,CASSLRSVSGQGLEQYF
TRBJ2-1,many,TRBD2,TRBV20-1,TGCAGTGCCCTTAGCGGGAGGCGCGCGAATGAGCAGTTCTTC,CSALSGRRANEQFF
TRBJ1-1,medium-sized,TRBD1,TRBV5-1,TGCGCCAGCAGCCTGGACAGGCGTGAAGCTTTCTTT,CASSLDRREAFF
TRBJ2-1,few,-,TRBV2,TGTGCCAGCAGTGTTAGCGGTTCCTCCTACAATGAGCAGTTCTTC,CASSVSGSSYNEQFF
TRBJ1-6,few,-,TRBV6-6,TGTGCCAGCAGCCTTGCTAGCTCCTATAATTCACCCCTCCACTTT,CASSLASSYNSPLHF
TRBJ1-1,many,-,TRBV18,TGTGCCAGCTCCGTCTCGTGGAACACTGAAGCTTTCTTT,CASSVSWNTEAFF